Presented here are 23 T cell receptor beta chains from one specimen sequenced in a study of glioma-infiltrating T cells. Amplification of TCR alpha and beta CDR3 regions from RNA used iRepertoire nested multiplex PCR. TCRdb independently ran MiXCR on the multiplex PCR reads; one entry per CDR3 protein. The table has around 390,000 distinct CDR3 sequences, roughly two fifths seen once. Sequenced input: glioma tissue, nonneoplastic brain tissue, or PBMCs (not recorded which). These receptors were obtained from a human donor with low-grade glioma or glioblastoma, undergoing nonglioma brain surgery, or in good health (not recorded which).

The chain links TRBV19 to TRBJ1-1; D not certain. This CDR3 spans 14 amino acids. Trimming removed 3 bases at V and 4 bases at J, with 12 bases between. Germline loops: CDR1 LNHDA, CDR2 SQIVND (reference sequence). CDR3 coding DNA: TGTGCCAGTAGTATCGGGTACCGGGGCACTGAAGCTTTCTTT. It yields the protein CASSIGYRGTEAFF.

V is TRBV6-5 and J is TRBJ1-2, with a tentative D call TRBD1 (5 bases). The ends were cut back, 8 bases at V and 3 bases at J, with 16 bases in the middle. The V gene's germline CDR1 is MNHEY and CDR2 SVGAGI. The CDR3 length is 14 residues. Here the CDR3 DNA reads TGTGCCAGCGGCCCCGGGGGAGGGGACTATGGCTACACCTTC. Amino acid sequence: CASGPGGGDYGYTF.

This clonotype was detected only a few times. The chain recombines TRBV7-9 with TRBJ2-5, with D perhaps matching TRBD1 or TRBD2 (6 bases each). Trimming stripped 1 base from V and 5 bases from J, with 14 bases between. Germline CDR1 is SEHNR and CDR2 is FQNEAQ (reference sequence). This CDR3 has 15 residues. The CDR3 sequence: CASSLVGGAMETQYF. CDR3 bases: TGTGCCAGCAGCTTAGTCGGGGGCGCGATGGAGACCCAGTACTTC.

This clonotype came up many times. The J gene is TRBJ2-3, the V gene TRBV24-1; D uncertain. This CDR3 comprises 15 residues. The V and J ends lost 5 bases and 2 bases respectively, with 13 bases between them. CDR1 KGHDR and CDR2 SFDVKD come from the germline V gene. CDR3 region: CATSARQIATDTQYF. The CDR3 DNA reads TGTGCCACCAGTGCCCGGCAGATTGCCACAGATACGCAGTATTTT.

On this clonotype itself: Possible read error: a much larger clone is one base away. The chain combines TRBV7-2 with TRBJ2-3, with 12 nucleotides matching TRBD2. CDR3 length: 16 amino acids. Germline values: CDR1 SGHTA, CDR2 FQGNSA. After removal of 2 bases from V and 1 base from J, the junction contained 1 base not matched to a gene. In nucleotides, the CDR3 is TGTGCCAGCAGCTTACTAGCGGGAGGGTGCACAGATACGCAGTATTTT. Translation gives CASSLLAGGCTDTQYF.

The rearrangement joins TRBV12-3 or TRBV12-4 to TRBJ1-1; no reliable D call. This CDR3 region has 14 residues. V gave up 5 bases and J gave up 3 bases, with 13 bases separating them. CDR3 nucleotide sequence: TGTGCCAGCAGTCCCCTGGAAGGTTACACTGAAGCTTTCTTT. Translated: CASSPLEGYTEAFF.

As for this clonotype: At one end the junction does not follow the germline gene, possibly because of a read error. This sequence joins TRBV7-2 and TRBJ2-5; 7 bases fit TRBD2. There are 17 residues in the CDR3. Germline V gene data show CDR1 as SGHTA and CDR2 as FQGNSA. Here the CDR3 DNA reads TGCGCCAGCAGCCAAGTGGGGGGACTACCCGTCCAAGAGACCCAGTACTTC. It encodes CASSQVGGLPVQETQYF.

The rearrangement joins TRBV6-2 or TRBV6-3 to TRBJ2-5; TRBD2 aligns across 10 bases. J was trimmed by 2 bases and V by 0 bases; bases with no gene match: 6. The CDR3 totals 17 residues. Germline lookup yields CDR1 MNHEY and CDR2 SVGEGT. As DNA, the CDR3 is TGTGCCAGCAGTTACTCGAGGGCTAGCGGGGGACAAGAGACCCAGTACTTC. Amino acid sequence: CASSYSRASGGQETQYF.

The sample holds a few counts of this clonotype. A much larger clonotype is one base distant, so this may be a read error. This CDR3 fails to terminate in the conserved phenylalanine or tryptophan, so it likely reflects a read error. V gene TRBV27 combines with J gene TRBJ2-7, with TRBD1 matching over 8 bases. Per germline, CDR1 MNHEY and CDR2 SMNVEV (reference sequence). Trimming cost V 8 bases and J 2 bases; bases outside gene matches: 5. The CDR3 is made up of 13 amino acids. CDR3 amino acids: CASPPDRAYEQYL. The CDR3 DNA is TGTGCCAGCCCACCGGACAGGGCCTACGAGCAGTACCTC.

Remarks on this clonotype: Being one base from a much bigger clone, this may be a read error. The chain employs TRBV27 and TRBJ2-5, with D possibly matching TRBD1 (5 bases). Per germline, CDR1 MNHEY and CDR2 SMNVEV (reference sequence). With 7 bases removed from V and 2 bases from J, the gap between germline ends came to 17 bases. This CDR3 contains 15 residues. CDR3 residues: CASNFQGDSQETQYF. The CDR3 DNA follows: TGTGCCAGCAACTTCCAGGGTGACTCACAAGAGACCCAGTACTTC.

Concerning this clonotype itself: The junction does not match germline at one end; this may be a read error. J is TRBJ2-7 and V is TRBV2; 10 bases are a match to TRBD2. The CDR3 has 16 residues. Germline assignment: CDR1 SNHLY and CDR2 FYNNEI. In DNA, the CDR3 is TGTGCCAGAAGTGGGGCGCCTAGCGGGAGTCGGGACGAGCAGTACTTC. It translates to CARSGAPSGSRDEQYF.

This clonotype was observed a handful of times. The V gene is TRBV28, the J gene TRBJ2-2; 7 bases are shared with TRBD2. This CDR3 spans 15 amino acids. Germline V gene sequence: CDR1 MDHEN, CDR2 SYDVKM. Losses at the gene ends were 2 bases for V and 0 bases for J; bases not matched to a gene: 0. CDR3 sequence (DNA): TGTGCCAGCAGTTTAGGACTAGCGAACACCGGGGAGCTGTTTTTT. Protein product: CASSLGLANTGELFF. The full variable domain, completed using reference TRBV28 and TRBJ2-2, is DVKVTQSSRYLVKRTGEKVFLECVQDMDHENMFWYRQDPGLGLRLIYFSYDVKMKEKGDIPEGYSVSREKKERFSLILESASTNQTSMYLCASSLGLANTGELFFGEGSRLTVL.

This clonotype came up a few times. This chain uses TRBV28 with TRBJ2-3, with 9 bases matching TRBD2. The V segment lost 2 bases and the J segment 6 bases; nucleotides outside the gene matches: 12. The CDR3 runs 17 residues. CDR1 and CDR2 (germline): MDHEN, SYDVKM. DNA for the CDR3: TGTGCCAGCAGTTTAGGTTTAGCGGGAGATTTTAGCGATACGCAGTATTTT. Its translation is CASSLGLAGDFSDTQYF. Full variable domain (rest looked up from reference TRBV28 and TRBJ2-3): DVKVTQSSRYLVKRTGEKVFLECVQDMDHENMFWYRQDPGLGLRLIYFSYDVKMKEKGDIPEGYSVSREKKERFSLILESASTNQTSMYLCASSLGLAGDFSDTQYFGPGTRLTVL.

This sequence joins TRBV2 and TRBJ1-5; D not certain. V was shortened by 6 bases and J by 2 bases, with 11 bases between the two germline ends. In germline, CDR1 is SNHLY, CDR2 FYNNEI. The CDR3 has 14 amino acids. CDR3 region: CASRVGNGNQPQHF. The CDR3 bases are TGTGCCAGCAGGGTAGGGAATGGCAATCAGCCCCAGCATTTT.

This clonotype occurred many times. This chain uses TRBV28 with TRBJ1-5; D call uncertain. V lost 2 bases and J lost 1, with 6 bases in between. CDR3 length equals 14 residues. Germline CDR1 is MDHEN and CDR2 is SYDVKM. CDR3 coding DNA: TGTGCCAGCAGTTTACTGGACAGCAATCAGCCCCAGCATTTT. Amino acid sequence: CASSLLDSNQPQHF.

This clonotype turned up a few times. The chain is built from TRBV20-1 and TRBJ2-3; D is ambiguous. The CDR3 consists of 19 residues. V dropped 3 bases and J dropped 0 bases, with 25 bases sitting between them. CDR1 DFQATT and CDR2 SNEGSKA come from the germline V gene (reference sequence). The CDR3 coding sequence is TGCAGTGCTAGTTTCATGTCCGACTGGCGTTCCTTTAGCACAGATACGCAGTATTTT. It specifies CSASFMSDWRSFSTDTQYF.

V and J are TRBV25-1 and TRBJ2-2; no clear D. The CDR3 extends over 13 amino acids. Germline V gives CDR1 MGHDK, CDR2 SYGVNS. V was cut by 5 bases and J by 5 bases, with 9 bases left in between. CDR3 sequence (DNA): TGTGCCAGCAGTAGGGCAGGAACCGGGGAGCTGTTTTTT. Translated: CASSRAGTGELFF.

This clonotype was detected only a few times. The V and J genes are TRBV18 and TRBJ1-5; no firm D call. There are 13 residues in the CDR3. Germline V CDR1 and CDR2: KGHSH, LQKENI. Trimming took 2 bases from V and 4 from J, leaving 6 bases between them. This CDR3 is CASSPLPNQPQHF. The DNA for the CDR3 is TGTGCCAGCTCACCATTGCCGAATCAGCCCCAGCATTTT.

Worth noting for this clonotype: At one end, the junction sequence differs from germline, possibly due to a read error. This sequence joins TRBV7-9 and TRBJ1-1, with D perhaps matching TRBD1 (5 bases). The length of the CDR3 is 13 residues. Germline CDR1 is SEHNR and CDR2 is FQNEAQ (reference sequence). For the CDR3, the DNA is TGTGCCAGCAGCTTGGGGGGGAACACTGAAACTTTCTTT. Amino acid sequence: CASSLGGNTETFF.

Comment on this clonotype: A clone one base away is much larger, so this may be a read error. The chain combines TRBV27 with TRBJ2-1, with 8 bases that match TRBD2. This CDR3 has 16 amino acids. CDR1 is MNHEY and CDR2 is SMNVEV in the germline V gene (reference sequence). Trimming took 3 bases from V and 13 from J; bases not matched to a gene: 17. The CDR3 sequence: CASSLGRREAENIQFF. CDR3 coding DNA: TGTGCCAGCAGTTTGGGAAGGCGGGAGGCAGAAAACATTCAGTTCTTC.

In the case of this clonotype: Mismatch with germline at one junction end may stem from a read error. The chain combines TRBV6-1 with TRBJ2-7; D is unresolved. The CDR3 runs 16 residues. The germline gives CDR1 MNHNS, CDR2 SASEGT. The CDR3 bases are TGTGCCATCAGTGAGTCGAAAAGACCCCCTTGGGATGAGCAGTACTTC. Translating it yields CAISESKRPPWDEQYF.

The chain uses TRBV20-1 and TRBJ2-7; tentatively, D is TRBD1 (6 bases). Deletions cut 3 bases from V and 2 bases from J, with 11 bases between. The CDR3 has 13 amino acids. The germline V gene has CDR1 DFQATT and CDR2 SNEGSKA (reference sequence). The CDR3 loop reads CSASGDTTYEQYF. The CDR3 coding sequence is TGCAGTGCTAGTGGGGACACCACCTACGAGCAGTACTTC.

This clonotype showed up just a few times. V and J are TRBV6-5 and TRBJ2-2; 10 bases agree with TRBD2. Germline V lookup: CDR1 MNHEY, CDR2 SVGAGI. This CDR3 has 17 residues. The V segment lost 6 bases and the J segment 0 bases; nucleotides outside the gene matches: 7. The CDR3 is CASRLTSGVTNTGELFF. DNA for the CDR3: TGTGCCAGCAGACTTACTAGCGGGGTAACGAACACCGGGGAGCTGTTTTTT.